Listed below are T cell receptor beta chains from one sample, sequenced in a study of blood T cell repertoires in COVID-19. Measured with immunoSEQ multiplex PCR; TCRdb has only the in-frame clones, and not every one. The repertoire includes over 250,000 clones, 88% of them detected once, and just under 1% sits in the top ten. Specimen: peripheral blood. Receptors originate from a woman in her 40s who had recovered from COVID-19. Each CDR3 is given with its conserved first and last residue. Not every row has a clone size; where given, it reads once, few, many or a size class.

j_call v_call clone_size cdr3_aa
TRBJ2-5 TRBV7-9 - CASSLAVGAQETQYF
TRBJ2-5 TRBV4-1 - CASRNGGTSYQETQYF
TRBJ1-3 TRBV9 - CASSVSEYRGGNTIYF
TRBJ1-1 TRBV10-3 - CAITGSENTEAFF
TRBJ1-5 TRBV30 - CAWSSGGDQPQHF
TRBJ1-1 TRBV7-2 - CASSQTRGTEAFF
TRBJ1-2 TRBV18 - CASRGHNRGTTF
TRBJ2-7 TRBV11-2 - CASSQRGPRAYEQYF
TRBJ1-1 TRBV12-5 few CASGFPRGLNTEAFF
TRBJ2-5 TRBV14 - CASSQDWDSQETQYF
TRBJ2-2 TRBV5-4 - CASSSPGTSSGELFF
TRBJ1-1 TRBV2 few CASSEWAGVGTEAFF
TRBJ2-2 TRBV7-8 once CASSFGWDRSTGELFF
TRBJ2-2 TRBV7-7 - CASSFGAGNTGELFF
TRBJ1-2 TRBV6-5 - CASSYLGVGLNYGYTF
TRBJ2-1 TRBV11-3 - CASSPGGASSYNEQFF
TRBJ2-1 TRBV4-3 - CASSQEGRGYNEQFF
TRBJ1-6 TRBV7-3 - CASSQQGQGENSPLHF
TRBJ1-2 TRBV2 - CASRGAGGYGYTF
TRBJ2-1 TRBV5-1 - CASSPRVDEQFF
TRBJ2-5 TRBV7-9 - CASSSPPAGRQQETQYF
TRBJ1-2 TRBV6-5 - CASSYRGDSGKGYTF
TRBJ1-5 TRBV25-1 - CASSESLGGNQPQHF
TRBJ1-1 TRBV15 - CATRNGQGGNTEAFF
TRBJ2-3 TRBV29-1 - CSVVLGADTQYF
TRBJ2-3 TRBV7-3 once CASSQGEGTQYF
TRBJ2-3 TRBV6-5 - CASRPTWFVVEGQYF
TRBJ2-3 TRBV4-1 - CASSFRGLAGPSTDTQYF
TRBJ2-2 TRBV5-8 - CASSLGAGPNTGELFF
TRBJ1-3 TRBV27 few CASSLSGYSSGNTIYF
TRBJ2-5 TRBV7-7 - CASSPGLAGAVETQYF
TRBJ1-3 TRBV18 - CASSPLDRGRKEVNTIYF
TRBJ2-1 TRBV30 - CAWDRGQGAGNEQFF
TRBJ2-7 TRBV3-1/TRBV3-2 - CASSPPWGPFEQYF
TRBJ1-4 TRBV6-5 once CASSYSRGHGEKLFF
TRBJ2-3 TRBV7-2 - CASSRPGTKITDTQYF
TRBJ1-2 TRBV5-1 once CASSLGQGYGRGYGYTF
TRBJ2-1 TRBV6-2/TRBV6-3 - CASSYPLWASGSFVGNEQFF
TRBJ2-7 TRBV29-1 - CSVEGTSGSSHEQYF
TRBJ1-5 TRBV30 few CASRGAFGQPQHF
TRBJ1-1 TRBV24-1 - CATSSAGQGAPEAFF
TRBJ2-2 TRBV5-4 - CASSLGGAGELFF
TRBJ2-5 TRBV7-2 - CASSLWGELAGAVWTQYF
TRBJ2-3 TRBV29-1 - CSVGRGAGSRTDTQYF
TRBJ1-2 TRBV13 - CASSPQRDRAYYGYTF
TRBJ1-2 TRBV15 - CATSRATQGYTF
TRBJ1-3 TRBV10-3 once CAISEGQSSGNTIYF
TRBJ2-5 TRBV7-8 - CASSLYPSGTRSMETQYF
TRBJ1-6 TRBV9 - CASTSGQGNSPLHF
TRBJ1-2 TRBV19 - CASSIGGGPYGYTF
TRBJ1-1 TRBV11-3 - CASRHGGTEAFF